What follows are 5 T cell receptor beta chains derived from one specimen sequenced in a study of T cell responses to AZD1222 COVID-19 vaccine. Here immunoSEQ multiplex PCR was the method, and the copy in TCRdb shows in-frame clones only, minus some. The sample has 130,000 or so clones, around 86% seen once. The input for sequencing was peripheral blood, taken on day 0 of AZD1222 vaccination. The receptors originated from an adult in good health.

V gene TRBV7-6 combines with J gene TRBJ2-3; D possibly uses TRBD1 or TRBD2 (5 bases each). Germline CDR1 and CDR2: SGHVS and FNYEAQ. The CDR3 spans 14 residues. V was clipped by 2 bases and J by 6 bases, with 12 bases between them. The CDR3: CASSLYQGADTQYF. CDR3 sequence (DNA): TGTGCCAGCAGCTTATATCAGGGAGCGGATACGCAGTATTTT.

The V gene is TRBV6-6, the J gene TRBJ2-1; 8 bases agree with TRBD2. J gave up 0 bases and V 7 bases, and 8 bases lay outside the gene matches. CDR1 is MNHNY and CDR2 is SVGAGI in the germline V gene (reference sequence). The CDR3 has 16 residues. In nucleotides, the CDR3 is TGTGCCAGCACCCCCCCGGGGGGGAGCTCCTACAATGAGCAGTTCTTC. Translation: CASTPPGGSSYNEQFF.

The V and J genes are TRBV6-5 and TRBJ1-6; TRBD1 agrees at 7 bases. Germline CDR1 reads MNHEY; CDR2 reads SVGAGI. The CDR3 consists of 15 residues. V shed 7 bases, J shed 5 bases, and the junction held 8 bases outside the gene matches. For the CDR3, the DNA is TGTGCCAGCACCCAAGGGGGCCTTAATAATTCACCCCTCCACTTT. Its translation is CASTQGGLNNSPLHF.

The CDR3 loop is CASSLDRGSQETQYF. CDR3 sequence (DNA): TGCGCCAGCAGCCTCGATAGGGGATCCCAAGAGACCCAGTACTTC. The V call is TRBV5-1, the J call TRBJ2-5; tentative D call: TRBD1 (5 bases). The germline V gene encodes CDR1 SGHRS and CDR2 YFSETQ. The CDR3 loop spans 15 amino acids. Trimming shortened V by 4 bases and J by 1 base, and 14 bases separated the two germline ends. Using reference TRBV5-1 and TRBJ2-5 for the parts outside the CDR3, the full variable domain is KAGVTQTPRYLIKTRGQQVTLSCSPISGHRSVSWYQQTPGQGLQFLFEYFSETQRNKGNFPGRFSGRQFSNSRSEMNVSTLELGDSALYLCASSLDRGSQETQYFGPGTRLLVL.

This chain connects TRBV12-5 to TRBJ1-1; D not resolved. This CDR3 region has 13 residues. With 0 bases removed from V and 3 bases from J, the gap between germline ends came to 5 bases. Germline V lookup: CDR1 LGHNT, CDR2 FRNRAP. The DNA for the CDR3 is TGTGCTAGTGGTTTGGTAGAGGACACTGAAGCTTTCTTT. It translates to CASGLVEDTEAFF. Filled out from reference TRBV12-5 and TRBJ1-1, the complete variable domain reads DARVTQTPRHKVTEMGQEVTMRCQPILGHNTVFWYRQTMMQGLELLAYFRNRAPLDDSGMPKDRFSAEMPDATLATLKIQPSEPRDSAVYFCASGLVEDTEAFFGQGTRLTVV.